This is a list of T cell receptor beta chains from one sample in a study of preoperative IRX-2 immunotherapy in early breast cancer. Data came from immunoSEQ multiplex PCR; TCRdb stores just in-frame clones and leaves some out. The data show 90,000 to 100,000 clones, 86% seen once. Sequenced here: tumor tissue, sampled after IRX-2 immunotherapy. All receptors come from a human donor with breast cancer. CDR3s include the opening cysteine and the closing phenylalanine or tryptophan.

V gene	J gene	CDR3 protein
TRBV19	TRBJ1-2	CASSPGQNNNYGYTF
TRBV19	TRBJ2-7	CASAGQGASEQYF
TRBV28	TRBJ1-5	CASSLGISNQPQHF
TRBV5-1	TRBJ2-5	CASSFGVGLAGSKETQYF
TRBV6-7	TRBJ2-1	CASSFRDRGNNEQFF
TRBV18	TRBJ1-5	CASTKQGNQPQHF
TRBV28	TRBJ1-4	CASSFLEGGSEKLFF
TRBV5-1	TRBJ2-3	CASRRAGGNTDTQYF
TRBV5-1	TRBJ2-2	CASSPDRPNTGELFF
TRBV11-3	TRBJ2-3	CASSLSVLTDTQYF
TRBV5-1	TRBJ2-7	CASSLVSGTSGYEQYF
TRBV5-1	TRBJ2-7	CASSLTQPSYEQYF
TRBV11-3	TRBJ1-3	CASSSPRPVGNTIYF
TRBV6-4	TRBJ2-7	CAISTGIDTYEQYF
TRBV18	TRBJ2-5	CASSSSSSGEETQYF
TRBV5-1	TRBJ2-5	CASSLGSSEGETQYF
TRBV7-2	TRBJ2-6	CASSSFGREDSGANVLTF
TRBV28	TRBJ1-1	CASRGRYNTEAFF
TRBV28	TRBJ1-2	CATQGLYYGYTF